This TCR beta chain was captured by sequencing in a study of blood T cell repertoires in COVID-19. This table comes from immunoSEQ multiplex PCR, and its TCRdb copy is limited to in-frame clones, with some not included. Here the sample spans about 410,000 clones, 75% to 90% being singletons. After removal of 3 bases from V and 5 bases from J, the junction contained 5 bases not matched to a gene. CDR3 length: 14 residues. The V gene's germline CDR1 is LGHDT and CDR2 YNNKEL (reference sequence). Source material: peripheral blood. The genes are TRBV3-1 (or the pseudogene TRBV3-2) and TRBJ2-5; 8 nucleotides line up with TRBD2. The TCR sequence derives from a woman aged 30 to 39 with active or convalescent COVID-19. CDR3 DNA: TGTGCCAGCAGCCAGTCGGGAGGGCCTGAGACCCAGTACTTC. Translating gives CASSQSGGPETQYF.